The T cell receptor (beta chain) under discussion was sequenced for a study of regulatory T cells in long-lasting Graves disease. The CDR3 loop spans 15 amino acids. V was clipped by 4 bases and J by 7 bases; unmatched bases: 12. Germline V gives CDR1 MGHRA, CDR2 YSYEKL. According to the study, TCR beta libraries were built with iRepertoire HTBI primers and CDR3-region Arm-PCR. TCRdb independently ran MiXCR on the multiplex PCR reads; one entry per CDR3 protein. The sample carries over 650,000 distinct CDR3 sequences, 25% to 30% recorded once. Time point meaning: persistent/refractory GD, antithyroid drugs over 5 years with positive TRAb. RNA extracted from PBMCs served as the sequencing template.

The rearrangement links TRBV4-1 to TRBJ1-1; 7 bases align to TRBD1. The sample consisted of peripheral blood mononuclear cells (PBMCs), taken when the disease was refractory, from a patient treated with antithyroid drugs. This clonotype was sampled from a female donor with Graves disease. Written as DNA, the CDR3 is TGCGCCAGCAGCCGCCTGCCCCGGGACAGCCATGAAGCTTTCTTT. Encoded protein: CASSRLPRDSHEAFF.